These 15 T cell receptor beta chains came from one sample sequenced in a study of cytomegalovirus exposure and HLA in healthy donors. Both 60 Vbeta primers and 13 Jbeta primers went into the PCR. Measured with immunoSEQ multiplex PCR; TCRdb has only the in-frame clones, and not every one. In the table there are some 190,000 clones, around 80% of which are singletons. The sequenced sample consisted of PBMCs. The source of these receptors is a girl aged 5-17 years in good health and CMV-seropositive.

J is TRBJ2-1 and V is TRBV30, with TRBD1 matching over 9 bases. CDR3 size: 16 residues. V was pared by 6 bases and J by 2 bases, with 11 bases of the junction left unmatched. Per germline, CDR1 GTSNPN and CDR2 SVGIG (reference sequence). The CDR3 DNA follows: TGTGCCTGCCCGAGGGGGACAGGGAGCACCTACAATGAGCAGTTCTTC. This translates into CACPRGTGSTYNEQFF.

The rearrangement joins TRBV2 to TRBJ1-5; no reliable D call. Per the germline V gene, CDR1 is SNHLY and CDR2 is FYNNEI. The CDR3 runs 13 residues. The V end lost 2 bases, the J end lost 7 bases, and 9 bases lay between the germline ends. Written as DNA, the CDR3 is TGTGCCAGCAGTGAAAGCGCGATGCAGCCCCAGCATTTT. This encodes CASSESAMQPQHF.

V gene TRBV7-2 combines with J gene TRBJ2-7; no clear D gene. This CDR3 is built from 15 residues. Trimming took off 2 bases at V and 1 base at J, with 12 bases between the two ends. CDR1 is SGHTA, CDR2 FQGNSA, per germline. DNA for the CDR3: TGTGCCAGCAGCTTATTGACTCCCATTTCCTACGAGCAGTACTTC. This encodes CASSLLTPISYEQYF. Looking up the rest from reference TRBV7-2 and TRBJ2-7 gives the full variable domain: GAGVSQSPSNKVTEKGKDVELRCDPISGHTALYWYRQSLGQGLEFLIYFQGNSAPDKSGLPSDRFSAERTGGSVSTLTIQRTQQEDSAVYLCASSLLTPISYEQYFGPGTRLTVT.

V is TRBV7-8 and J is TRBJ1-2, with 8 bases identical to TRBD1. The germline V gene has CDR1 SGHVS and CDR2 FQNEAQ. With 1 base clipped from V and 4 bases from J, the junction kept 14 bases outside the gene matches. The CDR3 runs 18 residues. CDR3 sequence (DNA): TGTGCCAGCAGCTTAGATATGGCAGGGGGCTTCCCTTCCTATGGCTACACCTTC. Residues: CASSLDMAGGFPSYGYTF.

This sequence joins TRBV25-1 and TRBJ1-3, with no clear D. The germline V gene has CDR1 MGHDK and CDR2 SYGVNS. The CDR3 is made up of 13 amino acids. Deletions cut 3 bases from V and 0 bases from J, with 3 bases between. The CDR3 DNA reads as TGTGCCAGCAGTGACTTCTCTGGAAACACCATATATTTT. It codes for CASSDFSGNTIYF.

The rearrangement uses TRBV11-2 and TRBJ2-3, with a tentative D call TRBD2 (5 bases). Trimming removed 2 bases at V and 0 bases at J, with 15 bases between. The CDR3 has 17 amino acids. Germline loops: CDR1 SGHAT, CDR2 FQNNGV. CDR3 DNA sequence: TGTGCCAGCAGCTTAATTTCCAGCGGACCTAGCACAGATACGCAGTATTTT. The encoded protein is CASSLISSGPSTDTQYF.

The J gene is TRBJ2-3, the V gene TRBV7-9, with 8 bases identical to TRBD2. Trimming removed 3 bases from V and 2 bases from J; junction bases left unmatched: 13. The CDR3 is 18 amino acids. Germline CDR1 and CDR2: SEHNR and FQNEAQ (reference sequence). The CDR3 sequence: CASSFRRLAWATTDTQYF. CDR3 in DNA: TGTGCCAGCAGCTTCCGGCGACTAGCGTGGGCTACCACAGATACGCAGTATTTT.

The chain carries TRBV5-1 and TRBJ2-1, with 8 bases fitting TRBD2. The CDR3 consists of 16 residues. Trimming removed 4 bases from V and 1 base from J; junction bases left unmatched: 7. Per germline, CDR1 SGHRS and CDR2 YFSETQ. CDR3 sequence: CASSPRTSISYNEQFF. CDR3 in DNA: TGCGCCAGCAGCCCGCGGACTAGCATTTCCTACAATGAGCAGTTCTTC.

This rearrangement joins TRBV11-3 to TRBJ2-1; tentative D call: TRBD2 (6 bases). V lost 8 bases to trimming and J lost 6 bases, with 14 bases between them. There are 13 residues in the CDR3. From germline, CDR1 is SGHNT and CDR2 YENEEA. CDR3 loop: CASGRQGSNEQFF. The CDR3 DNA is TGTGCCAGCGGGAGGCAAGGGTCCAATGAGCAGTTCTTC.

In its sample, this clone was seen a few times. This chain connects TRBV5-1 to TRBJ2-1; 7 bases match TRBD2. CDR1 is SGHRS, CDR2 YFSETQ, per germline. This CDR3 is built from 15 residues. With 4 bases clipped from V and 8 bases from J, the junction kept 12 bases outside the gene matches. The CDR3 loop is CASSPPTSSDDEQFF. The CDR3 nucleotides are TGCGCCAGCAGCCCCCCGACTAGCTCGGACGATGAGCAGTTCTTC.

V gene TRBV2 combines with J gene TRBJ2-7; 8 nucleotides line up with TRBD1. With V trimmed by 5 bases and J by 3 bases, 9 bases remained unmatched. The CDR3 runs to 15 residues. Germline assignment: CDR1 SNHLY and CDR2 FYNNEI. As DNA, the CDR3 is TGTGCCAGCAGTAGCCGGGACAGGCGGATCTACGAGCAGTACTTC. Protein product: CASSSRDRRIYEQYF.

The V and J genes are TRBV9 and TRBJ1-1; D possibly corresponds to TRBD1 (6 bases). V lost 6 bases, J lost 0 bases, and 9 bases lay in between. There are 13 residues in the CDR3. Germline lookup yields CDR1 SGDLS and CDR2 YYNGEE. The CDR3 loop is CASKGGMNTEAFF. Here the CDR3 DNA reads TGTGCCAGCAAGGGGGGGATGAACACTGAAGCTTTCTTT.

This sequence joins TRBV9 and TRBJ2-5; 10 nucleotides line up with TRBD2. Trimming cost V 0 bases and J 6 bases; bases outside gene matches: 8. Germline CDR1 reads SGDLS; CDR2 reads YYNGEE. The CDR3 is 16 amino acids. This CDR3 reads CASSVESSGRVQTQYF. As DNA, the CDR3 is TGTGCCAGCAGCGTAGAGTCTAGCGGGAGAGTTCAGACCCAGTACTTC.

The rearrangement links TRBV14 to TRBJ2-4; D ambiguous. V was trimmed by 2 bases and J by 5 bases, leaving 13 bases between them. Germline-derived CDR1 and CDR2 are SGHDN and FVKESK. The CDR3 length is 15 residues. This chain's CDR3 is CASSQRRSPENIQYF. Written as DNA, the CDR3 is TGTGCCAGCAGCCAACGGCGGAGCCCCGAAAACATTCAGTACTTC.

V usage is TRBV25-1 and J usage is TRBJ1-5, with no clear D. CDR3 length equals 13 residues. V was shortened by 3 bases and J by 6 bases, with 9 bases between the two germline ends. Germline loops: CDR1 MGHDK, CDR2 SYGVNS. The DNA for the CDR3 is TGTGCCAGCAGTGATCTCCTCGGTCAGCCCCAGCATTTT. Translated: CASSDLLGQPQHF. Variable domain in full (rest from reference TRBV25-1 and TRBJ1-5): EADIYQTPRYLVIGTGKKITLECSQTMGHDKMYWYQQDPGMELHLIHYSYGVNSTEKGDLSSESTVSRIRTEHFPLTLESARPSHTSQYLCASSDLLGQPQHFGDGTRLSIL.